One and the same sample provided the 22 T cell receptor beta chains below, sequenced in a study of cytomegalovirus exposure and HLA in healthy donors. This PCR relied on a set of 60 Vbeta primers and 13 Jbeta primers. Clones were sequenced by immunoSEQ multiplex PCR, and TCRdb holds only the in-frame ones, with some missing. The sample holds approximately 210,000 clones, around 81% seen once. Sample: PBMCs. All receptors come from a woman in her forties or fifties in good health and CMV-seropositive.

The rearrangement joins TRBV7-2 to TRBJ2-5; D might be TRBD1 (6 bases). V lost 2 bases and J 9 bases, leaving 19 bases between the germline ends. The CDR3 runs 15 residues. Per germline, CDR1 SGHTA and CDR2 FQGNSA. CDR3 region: CASSLSSGVGEAQYF. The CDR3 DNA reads TGTGCCAGCAGCTTATCTTCAGGGGTCGGTGAGGCCCAGTACTTC. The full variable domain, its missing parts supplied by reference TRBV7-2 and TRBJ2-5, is GAGVSQSPSNKVTEKGKDVELRCDPISGHTALYWYRQSLGQGLEFLIYFQGNSAPDKSGLPSDRFSAERTGGSVSTLTIQRTQQEDSAVYLCASSLSSGVGEAQYFGPGTRLLVL.

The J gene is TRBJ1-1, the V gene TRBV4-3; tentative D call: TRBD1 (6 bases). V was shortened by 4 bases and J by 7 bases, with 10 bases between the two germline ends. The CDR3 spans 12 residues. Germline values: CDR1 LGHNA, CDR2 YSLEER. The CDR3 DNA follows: TGCGCCAGCAGCCTACTGACAGGTGAAGCTTTCTTT. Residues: CASSLLTGEAFF.

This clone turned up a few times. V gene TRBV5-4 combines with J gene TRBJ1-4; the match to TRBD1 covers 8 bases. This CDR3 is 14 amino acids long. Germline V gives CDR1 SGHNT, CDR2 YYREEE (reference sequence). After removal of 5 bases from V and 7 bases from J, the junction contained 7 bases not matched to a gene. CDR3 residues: CASSSRTGLEKLFF. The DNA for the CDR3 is TGTGCCAGCAGTTCCCGGACAGGGCTTGAAAAACTGTTTTTT.

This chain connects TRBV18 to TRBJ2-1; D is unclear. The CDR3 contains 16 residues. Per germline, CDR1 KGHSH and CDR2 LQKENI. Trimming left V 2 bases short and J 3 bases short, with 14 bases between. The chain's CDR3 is CASSPFSRKNYNEQFF. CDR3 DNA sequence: TGTGCCAGCTCACCATTTTCGCGGAAAAACTACAATGAGCAGTTCTTC. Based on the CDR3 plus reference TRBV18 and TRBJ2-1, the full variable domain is NAGVMQNPRHLVRRRGQEARLRCSPMKGHSHVYWYRQLPEEGLKFMVYLQKENIIDESGMPKERFSAEFPKEGPSILRIQQVVRGDSAAYFCASSPFSRKNYNEQFFGPGTRLTVL.

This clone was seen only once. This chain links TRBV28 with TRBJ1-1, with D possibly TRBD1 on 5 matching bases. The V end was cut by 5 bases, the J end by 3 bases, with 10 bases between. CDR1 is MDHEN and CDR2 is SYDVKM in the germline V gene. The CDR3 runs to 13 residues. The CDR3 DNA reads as TGTGCCAGCAGTACGGGGGGGGACACTGAAGCTTTCTTT. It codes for CASSTGGDTEAFF.

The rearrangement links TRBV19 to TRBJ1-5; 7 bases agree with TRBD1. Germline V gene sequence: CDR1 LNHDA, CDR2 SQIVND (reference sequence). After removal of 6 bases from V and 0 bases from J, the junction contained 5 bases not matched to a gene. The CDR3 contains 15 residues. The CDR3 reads CASRGDRASNQPQHF. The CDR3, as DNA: TGTGCCAGTAGAGGTGACAGGGCTAGCAATCAGCCCCAGCATTTT.

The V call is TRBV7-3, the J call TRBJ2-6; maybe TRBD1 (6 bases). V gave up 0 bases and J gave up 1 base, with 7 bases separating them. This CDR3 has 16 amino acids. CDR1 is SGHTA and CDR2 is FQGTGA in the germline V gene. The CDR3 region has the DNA TGTGCCAGCAGCTTAACTGGGACATCTGGGGCCAACGTCCTGACTTTC. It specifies CASSLTGTSGANVLTF.

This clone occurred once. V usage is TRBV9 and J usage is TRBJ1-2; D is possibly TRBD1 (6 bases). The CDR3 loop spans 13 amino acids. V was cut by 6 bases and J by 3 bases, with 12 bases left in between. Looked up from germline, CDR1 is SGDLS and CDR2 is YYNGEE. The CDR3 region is CASNKGTYYGYTF. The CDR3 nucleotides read TGTGCCAGCAATAAAGGGACATACTATGGCTACACCTTC. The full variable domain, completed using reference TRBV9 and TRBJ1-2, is DSGVTQTPKHLITATGQRVTLRCSPRSGDLSVYWYQQSLDQGLQFLIQYYNGEERAKGNILERFSAQQFPDLHSELNLSSLELGDSALYFCASNKGTYYGYTFGSGTRLTVV.

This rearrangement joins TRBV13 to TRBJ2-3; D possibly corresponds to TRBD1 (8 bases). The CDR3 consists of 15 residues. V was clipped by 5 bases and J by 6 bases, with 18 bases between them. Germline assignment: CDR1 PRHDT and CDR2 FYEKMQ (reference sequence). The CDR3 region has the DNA TGTGCCAGCAGCCCGCCAATACAGGGGGGGGATACGCAGTATTTT. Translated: CASSPPIQGGDTQYF.

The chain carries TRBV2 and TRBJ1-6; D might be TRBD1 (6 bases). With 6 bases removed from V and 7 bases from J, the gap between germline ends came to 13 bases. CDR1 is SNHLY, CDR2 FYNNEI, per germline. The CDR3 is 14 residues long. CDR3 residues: CASRAQGVNSPLHF. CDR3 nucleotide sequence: TGTGCCAGCAGGGCACAGGGAGTAAATTCACCCCTCCACTTT.

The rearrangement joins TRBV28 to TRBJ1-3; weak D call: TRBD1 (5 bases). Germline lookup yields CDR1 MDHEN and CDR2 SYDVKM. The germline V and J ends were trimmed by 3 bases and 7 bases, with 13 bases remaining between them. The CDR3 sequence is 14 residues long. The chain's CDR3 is CASSFRGSRNTIYF. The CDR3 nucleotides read TGTGCCAGCAGTTTCCGGGGGTCTCGGAACACCATATATTTT.

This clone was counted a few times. The CDR3: CASSVGRYEQYF. In DNA form, the CDR3 reads TGTGCCAGCAGCGTGGGCAGATACGAGCAGTACTTC. The rearrangement joins TRBV7-2 to TRBJ2-7; D is uncertain. Trimming shortened V by 5 bases and J by 4 bases, and 9 bases separated the two germline ends. The CDR3 has 12 amino acids. Germline CDR1 and CDR2: SGHTA and FQGNSA.

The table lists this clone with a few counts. CDR3 sequence reads: CASRKTGRNEKLFF. In DNA, the CDR3 is TGTGCCAGCAGGAAGACAGGGAGGAATGAAAAACTGTTTTTT. The chain combines TRBV7-9 with TRBJ1-4, with 7 bases that match TRBD1. V lost 6 bases, J lost 5 bases, and 6 bases stayed unmatched. The germline CDR1 and CDR2 sequences are SEHNR and FQNEAQ (reference sequence). CDR3 length: 14 amino acids.

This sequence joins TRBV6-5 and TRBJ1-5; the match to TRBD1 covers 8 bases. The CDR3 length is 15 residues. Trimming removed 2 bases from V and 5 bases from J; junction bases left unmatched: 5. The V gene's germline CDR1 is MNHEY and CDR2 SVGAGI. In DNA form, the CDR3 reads TGTGCCAGCAGTTACAGACAGGGGTTGGATCAGCCCCAGCATTTT. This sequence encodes CASSYRQGLDQPQHF.

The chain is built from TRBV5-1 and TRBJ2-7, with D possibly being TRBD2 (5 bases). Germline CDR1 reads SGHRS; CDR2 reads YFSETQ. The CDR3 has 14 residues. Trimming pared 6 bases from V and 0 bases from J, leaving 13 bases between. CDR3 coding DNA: TGCGCCAGCAAGGGAAGCGGAATCTCCTACGAGCAGTACTTC. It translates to CASKGSGISYEQYF.

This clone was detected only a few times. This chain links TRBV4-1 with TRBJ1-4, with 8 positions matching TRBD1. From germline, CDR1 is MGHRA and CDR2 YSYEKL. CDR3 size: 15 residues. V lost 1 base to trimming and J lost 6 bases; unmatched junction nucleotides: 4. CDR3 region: CASSQAGTGYEKLFF. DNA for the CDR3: TGCGCCAGCAGCCAAGCGGGGACAGGTTATGAAAAACTGTTTTTT.

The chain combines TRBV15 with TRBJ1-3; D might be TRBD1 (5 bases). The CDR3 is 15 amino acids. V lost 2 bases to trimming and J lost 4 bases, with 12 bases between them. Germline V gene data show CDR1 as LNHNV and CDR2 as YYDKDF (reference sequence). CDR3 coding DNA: TGTGCCACCAGCAGACGGGGGTTCACGGGAAACACCATATATTTT. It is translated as CATSRRGFTGNTIYF.

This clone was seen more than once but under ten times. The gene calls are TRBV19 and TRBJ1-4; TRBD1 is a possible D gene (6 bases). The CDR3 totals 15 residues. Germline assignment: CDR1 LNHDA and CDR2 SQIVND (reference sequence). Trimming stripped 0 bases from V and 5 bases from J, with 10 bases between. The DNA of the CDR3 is TGTGCCAGTAGTATAGATTGGACAGCAAATGAAAAACTGTTTTTT. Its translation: CASSIDWTANEKLFF.

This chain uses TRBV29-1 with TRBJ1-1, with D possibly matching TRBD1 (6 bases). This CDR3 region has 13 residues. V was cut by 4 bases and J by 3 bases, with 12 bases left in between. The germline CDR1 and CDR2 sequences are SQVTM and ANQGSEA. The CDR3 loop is CSVVRGADTEAFF. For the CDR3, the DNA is TGCAGCGTTGTTCGGGGGGCCGACACTGAAGCTTTCTTT.

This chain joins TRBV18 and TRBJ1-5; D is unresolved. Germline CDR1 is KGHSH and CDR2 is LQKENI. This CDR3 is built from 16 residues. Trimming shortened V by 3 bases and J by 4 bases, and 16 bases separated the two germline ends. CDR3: CASSPVERSVNQPQHF. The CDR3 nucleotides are TGTGCCAGCTCACCCGTCGAGCGTTCTGTGAATCAGCCCCAGCATTTT.

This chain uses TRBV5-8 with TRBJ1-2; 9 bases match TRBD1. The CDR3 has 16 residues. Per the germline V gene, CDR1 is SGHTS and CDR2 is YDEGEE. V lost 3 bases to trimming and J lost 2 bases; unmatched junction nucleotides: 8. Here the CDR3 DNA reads TGTGCCAGCAGCTCCCGGACAGGGGTTACCAACTATGGCTACACCTTC. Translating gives CASSSRTGVTNYGYTF.

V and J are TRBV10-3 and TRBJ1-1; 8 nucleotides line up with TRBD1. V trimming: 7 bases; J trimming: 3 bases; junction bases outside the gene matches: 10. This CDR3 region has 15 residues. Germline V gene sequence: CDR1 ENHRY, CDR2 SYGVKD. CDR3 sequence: CAINNPKQGDTEAFF. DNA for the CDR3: TGTGCCATCAACAATCCAAAACAGGGGGACACTGAAGCTTTCTTT.